These 12 T cell receptor beta chains were all obtained from the same sample, sequenced in a study of Ad26.COV2.S vaccination and SARS-CoV-2 variants. Treatment meaning: around 19 received Ad26.COV2.S at low or high dose, single or two shots; about 5 received placebo; per-sample allocation not given. Specimens were obtained on day 63 following the first vaccine or placebo injection. Repertoires were generated with immunoSEQ multiplex PCR, while TCRdb's copy carries only in-frame clones and drops some. Counted here are hundreds of thousands of clones, around 89% occurring once; the ten biggest clones make up approximately 1.5%. The sequences come from peripheral blood, collected in a trial of Ad26.COV2.S vaccine versus placebo. The origin of the receptors is a person between 18 and 65 years old who received the Ad26.COV2.S COVID-19 vaccine or a placebo.

This clone was recorded a few times. The CDR3 DNA reads as TGCAGTGCCCCGAACACTGAAGCTTTCTTT. It is translated as CSAPNTEAFF. The chain joins TRBV20-1 to TRBJ1-1; the D is unclear. V lost 6 bases, J lost 1 base, and 3 bases lay in between. CDR1 is DFQATT and CDR2 is SNEGSKA in the germline V gene (reference sequence). The CDR3 spans 10 residues.

V and J are TRBV2 and TRBJ2-3; 15 bases agree with TRBD2. V lost 6 bases to trimming and J lost 2 bases; unmatched junction nucleotides: 6. This CDR3 region has 17 residues. From germline, CDR1 is SNHLY and CDR2 FYNNEI. The CDR3: CASRRTSGRALTDTQYF. CDR3 DNA: TGTGCCAGCAGGCGGACTAGCGGGAGGGCTCTCACAGATACGCAGTATTTT.

The chain combines TRBV5-5 with TRBJ1-5; D unresolved. This CDR3 comprises 16 residues. The germline gives CDR1 SGHKS, CDR2 YYEKEE (reference sequence). The V end was cut by 0 bases, the J end by 0 bases, with 10 bases between. CDR3 nucleotide sequence: TGTGCCAGCAGCTTGGCTGGGCAGACTAGCAATCAGCCCCAGCATTTT. It encodes CASSLAGQTSNQPQHF.

This clone was counted a single time. This chain uses TRBV6-2 or TRBV6-3 with TRBJ1-2; D is ambiguous. The length of the CDR3 is 12 residues. V lost 6 bases and J 5 bases, leaving 10 bases between the germline ends. Per germline, CDR1 MNHEY and CDR2 SVGEGT. CDR3 region: CASSRISYGYTF. As DNA, the CDR3 is TGTGCCAGCAGCCGCATCTCATATGGCTACACCTTC.

The chain joins TRBV13 to TRBJ2-2; 12 bases fit TRBD2. The germline CDR1 and CDR2 sequences are PRHDT and FYEKMQ (reference sequence). Germline trimming cut 5 bases from V and 4 bases from J; bases unmatched to any gene: 8. The CDR3 extends over 17 amino acids. In DNA form, the CDR3 reads TGTGCCAGCAGCACTAGCGGGGGGCCTCGGGGCACCGGGGAGCTGTTTTTT. Translating gives CASSTSGGPRGTGELFF.

The V gene is TRBV5-1, the J gene TRBJ2-1, with TRBD1 matching over 10 bases. V was clipped by 3 bases and J by 6 bases; unmatched bases: 0. This CDR3 region has 13 residues. The V gene's germline CDR1 is SGHRS and CDR2 YFSETQ. The DNA for the CDR3 is TGCGCCAGCAGCTGGACAGGGGGCAATGAGCAGTTCTTC. Protein: CASSWTGGNEQFF. The whole variable domain, remainder taken from reference TRBV5-1 and TRBJ2-1, is KAGVTQTPRYLIKTRGQQVTLSCSPISGHRSVSWYQQTPGQGLQFLFEYFSETQRNKGNFPGRFSGRQFSNSRSEMNVSTLELGDSALYLCASSWTGGNEQFFGPGTRLTVL.

The chain carries TRBV10-3 and TRBJ1-5; the match to TRBD1 covers 9 bases. Germline lookup yields CDR1 ENHRY and CDR2 SYGVKD. V dropped 5 bases and J dropped 7; count of bases not matched to a gene: 3. The CDR3 is made up of 13 amino acids. CDR3 sequence reads: CAISRQGGQPQHF. CDR3 DNA: TGTGCCATCAGTCGACAGGGGGGGCAGCCCCAGCATTTT.

The chain is built from TRBV2 and TRBJ1-6; TRBD1 is a possible D gene (6 bases). Germline-derived CDR1 and CDR2 are SNHLY and FYNNEI. CDR3 length equals 16 residues. Trimming cost V 4 bases and J 12 bases, with 22 bases left between them. In nucleotides, the CDR3 is TGTGCCAGCAGTGCACCCGGACAGAGGTCTAGAGGACCCCTCCACTTT. As protein: CASSAPGQRSRGPLHF.

The genes are TRBV7-6 and TRBJ2-7, with 13 positions matching TRBD2. The germline V gene encodes CDR1 SGHVS and CDR2 FNYEAQ. This CDR3 spans 17 amino acids. After removal of 1 base from V and 0 bases from J, the junction contained 3 bases not matched to a gene. This CDR3 is CASSLGLAGGSSYEQYF. CDR3 coding DNA: TGTGCCAGCAGCTTAGGACTAGCGGGAGGAAGCTCCTACGAGCAGTACTTC.

This clone was picked up a small number of times. This chain uses TRBV7-2 with TRBJ1-4; TRBD1 aligns across 7 bases. Trimming took 5 bases from V and 3 from J; bases not matched to a gene: 6. Per the germline V gene, CDR1 is SGHTA and CDR2 is FQGNSA. The CDR3 spans 15 residues. CDR3 DNA sequence: TGTGCCAGCAGCGACTACAGGGGCGCTAATGAAAAACTGTTTTTT. Residues: CASSDYRGANEKLFF.

The chain couples TRBV9 to TRBJ2-1, with 7 bases aligning to TRBD2. The germline gives CDR1 SGDLS, CDR2 YYNGEE. This CDR3 is 15 amino acids long. V lost 4 bases and J lost 0; bases outside the gene matches: 4. In nucleotides, the CDR3 is TGTGCCAGCAGCCCTCGGACTAGCTCCTACAATGAGCAGTTCTTC. It yields the protein CASSPRTSSYNEQFF. Together with reference TRBV9 and TRBJ2-1, the CDR3 gives the full variable domain: DSGVTQTPKHLITATGQRVTLRCSPRSGDLSVYWYQQSLDQGLQFLIQYYNGEERAKGNILERFSAQQFPDLHSELNLSSLELGDSALYFCASSPRTSSYNEQFFGPGTRLTVL.

The J gene is TRBJ1-1, the V gene TRBV2, with TRBD1 identical over 7 bases. Germline lookup yields CDR1 SNHLY and CDR2 FYNNEI. V dropped 2 bases and J dropped 4; count of bases not matched to a gene: 7. The CDR3 extends over 15 amino acids. CDR3 region: CASSERAGGATEAFF. The CDR3 DNA sequence: TGTGCCAGCAGTGAAAGGGCAGGGGGGGCCACTGAAGCTTTCTTT.